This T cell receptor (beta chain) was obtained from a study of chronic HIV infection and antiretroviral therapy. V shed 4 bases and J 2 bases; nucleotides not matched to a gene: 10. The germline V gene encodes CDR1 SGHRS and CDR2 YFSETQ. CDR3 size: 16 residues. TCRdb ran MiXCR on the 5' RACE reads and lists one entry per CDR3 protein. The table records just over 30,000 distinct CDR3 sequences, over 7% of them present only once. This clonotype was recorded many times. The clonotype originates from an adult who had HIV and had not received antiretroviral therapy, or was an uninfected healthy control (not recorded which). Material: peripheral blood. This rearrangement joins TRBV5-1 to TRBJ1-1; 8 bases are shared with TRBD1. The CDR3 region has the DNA TGCGCCAGCAGCCCACGGATGACAGGGGAAAACACTGAAGCTTTCTTT. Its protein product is CASSPRMTGENTEAFF.